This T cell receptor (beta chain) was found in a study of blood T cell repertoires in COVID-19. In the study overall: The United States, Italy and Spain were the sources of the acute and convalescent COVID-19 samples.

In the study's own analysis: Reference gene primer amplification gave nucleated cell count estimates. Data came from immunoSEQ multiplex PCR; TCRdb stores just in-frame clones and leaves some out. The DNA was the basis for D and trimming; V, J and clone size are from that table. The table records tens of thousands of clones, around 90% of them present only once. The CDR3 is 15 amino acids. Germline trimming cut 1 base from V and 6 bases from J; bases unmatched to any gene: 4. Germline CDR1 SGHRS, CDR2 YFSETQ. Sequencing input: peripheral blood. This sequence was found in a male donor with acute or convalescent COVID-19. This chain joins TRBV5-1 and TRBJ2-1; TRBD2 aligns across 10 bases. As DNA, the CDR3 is TGCGCCAGCAGCTTGCTAGCGGGGGAGATCAATGAGCAGTTCTTC. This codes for CASSLLAGEINEQFF.